These T cell receptor beta chains were read from a single sample in a study of metastatic and nonmetastatic thyroid tumors. MiXCR re-clonotyped the PCR reads for TCRdb. The table records roughly 59,000 clones, about a sixth of them present only once. The sequenced sample consisted of blood. Receptors were obtained from a male donor with papillary thyroid cancer or a benign thyroid nodule (not recorded which). Some clones in this sample may be carry-over from other donors' samples. Both conserved end residues are part of each CDR3. D genes are given only for firm matches. Clone size is shown for a subset of rows, as once, few, many or a class of expanded clone.

V gene,clone size,D gene,J gene,CDR3 protein,CDR3 DNA
TRBV5-1,many,TRBD2,TRBJ2-1,CASSSSGGNYEQFF,TGCGCCAGCAGCTCTAGCGGGGGGAACTATGAGCAGTTCTTC
TRBV9,many,NA,TRBJ1-2,CASSTLGLGYTF,TGTGCCAGCAGCACCCTTGGGTTAGGCTACACCTTC
TRBV14,NA,TRBD2,TRBJ2-3,CASSHTGGPSTDTQYF,TGTGCCAGCAGCCATACGGGAGGCCCTAGCACAGATACGCAGTATTTT
TRBV18,NA,NA,TRBJ2-3,CASSIGGGTQYF,TGTGCCAGCTCTATCGGGGGTGGTACGCAGTATTTT
TRBV6-4,NA,NA,TRBJ2-7,CASSFGPGEQYF,TGTGCCAGCAGTTTCGGACCGGGGGAGCAGTACTTC
TRBV6-2/TRBV6-3,many,NA,TRBJ1-3,CASNNGGSGNTIYF,TGTGCCAGCAACAACGGCGGCTCTGGAAACACCATATATTTT
TRBV7-9,many,TRBD1,TRBJ1-1,CASSSGQPNTEAFF,TGTGCCAGCAGCTCGGGACAGCCAAACACTGAAGCTTTCTTT
TRBV12-3/TRBV12-4,many,NA,TRBJ2-2,CASCQLHPAVRATGELFF,TGTGCCAGCTGCCAGCTCCACCCGGCTGTAAGAGCCACCGGGGAGCTGTTTTTT
TRBV9,once,TRBD1,TRBJ1-6,CASSEDGTDNSPLHF,TGTGCCAGCAGCGAGGATGGGACAGATAATTCACCCCTCCACTTT
TRBV13,NA,TRBD2,TRBJ2-3,CASSFTSGGFTDTQYF,TGTGCCAGCAGCTTTACTAGCGGGGGGTTCACAGATACGCAGTATTTT
TRBV11-2,many,NA,TRBJ2-1,CASSLDGSPYNEQFF,TGTGCCAGCAGCTTAGACGGGAGCCCCTACAATGAGCAGTTCTTC
TRBV4-2,many,NA,TRBJ1-5,CASSHLTAGPGQPQHF,TGTGCCAGCAGCCACCTCACGGCGGGTCCTGGGCAGCCCCAGCATTTT
TRBV3-1,many,NA,TRBJ1-5,CASSQSGRGLGQPQHF,TGTGCCAGCAGCCAAAGTGGTCGAGGGCTCGGTCAGCCCCAGCATTTT
TRBV20-1,many,NA,TRBJ2-1,CSARGGNEVNEQFF,TGCAGTGCTAGAGGAGGGAACGAGGTCAATGAGCAGTTCTTC
TRBV27,many,NA,TRBJ2-3,CASSLSGGTGSTDTQYF,TGTGCCAGCAGTTTATCTGGCGGAACAGGGAGCACAGATACGCAGTATTTT
TRBV20-1,many,TRBD1,TRBJ2-4,CSAYRRQGVLAKNIQYF,TGCAGTGCTTACCGCCGACAGGGAGTTCTAGCCAAAAACATTCAGTACTTC
TRBV28,many,NA,TRBJ2-5,CASFEKETQYF,TGTGCCAGCTTTGAGAAGGAGACCCAGTACTTC
TRBV24-1,many,NA,TRBJ2-1,CATSDLAATYNEQFF,TGTGCCACCAGTGATTTAGCCGCTACCTACAATGAGCAGTTCTTC
TRBV20-1,many,NA,TRBJ2-7,CSALLEDRDTTYEQYF,TGCAGTGCCCTCTTGGAAGACCGGGACACGACGTACGAGCAGTACTTC
TRBV19,many,NA,TRBJ1-5,CASSEGGMSNQPQHF,TGTGCCAGTAGTGAGGGGGGAATGAGCAATCAGCCCCAGCATTTT
TRBV9,many,NA,TRBJ2-1,CASSHGGYNEQFF,TGTGCCAGCAGTCATGGGGGGTACAATGAGCAGTTCTTC
TRBV7-9,many,TRBD1,TRBJ1-1,CASRDGQGYTEAFF,TGTGCCAGCAGAGACGGACAGGGGTACACTGAAGCTTTCTTT
TRBV5-1,many,NA,TRBJ2-1,CASSLAGTEQFF,TGCGCCAGCAGCTTGGCCGGGACAGAGCAGTTCTTC
TRBV18,many,TRBD1,TRBJ1-4,CASSPTGTNEKLFF,TGTGCCAGCTCACCGACAGGGACTAATGAAAAACTGTTTTTT
TRBV6-1,many,TRBD1,TRBJ2-1,CASSKDRGPYNEQFF,TGTGCCAGCAGTAAGGACAGGGGGCCCTACAATGAGCAGTTCTTC
TRBV6-1,many,NA,TRBJ1-1,CASSVGGNTEAFF,TGTGCCAGCAGCGTTGGGGGGAACACTGAAGCTTTCTTT
TRBV20-1,NA,TRBD2,TRBJ2-3,CSAIDLPSSGRASTDTQYF,TGCAGTGCTATAGATCTCCCCTCTAGTGGGAGGGCTAGCACAGATACGCAGTATTTT
TRBV20-1,many,NA,TRBJ1-1,CSARTGETEAFF,TGCAGTGCTAGAACTGGGGAGACTGAAGCTTTCTTT
TRBV20-1,NA,TRBD1,TRBJ1-6,CSAIAQYSGGSNSPLHF,TGCAGTGCTATCGCCCAGTACTCAGGGGGCAGTAATTCACCCCTCCACTTT
TRBV6-2/TRBV6-3,NA,NA,TRBJ2-3,CASSYRQCTDTQYF,TGTGCCAGCAGTTACAGGCAGTGCACAGATACTCAGTATTTT
TRBV3-1,many,NA,TRBJ2-2,CASSQAGGAGELFF,TGTGCCAGCAGCCAAGCCGGGGGTGCCGGGGAGCTGTTTTTT
TRBV6-1,NA,NA,TRBJ1-2,CASSLKGNYGYTF,TGTGCCAGCAGTCTGAAAGGTAACTATGGCTACACCTTC
TRBV9,many,NA,TRBJ2-3,CASSVAGGVTDTQYF,TGTGCCAGCAGCGTAGCTGGCGGGGTCACAGATACGCAGTATTTT
TRBV30,many,NA,TRBJ1-2,CAWSVDNYGYTF,TGTGCCTGGAGTGTTGATAACTATGGCTACACCTTC
TRBV11-2,many,TRBD2,TRBJ2-4,CASSPPSGGTGEHIQYF,TGTGCCAGCAGCCCTCCTAGCGGGGGGACCGGGGAACACATTCAGTACTTC
TRBV30,NA,NA,TRBJ2-3,CAWSVLRGATQYF,TGTGCCTGGAGTGTACTCCGGGGGGCTACGCAGTATTTT
TRBV2,few,NA,TRBJ1-2,CAMRLRQPYAYTF,TGTGCCATGCGTTTGCGACAGCCGTATGCCTACACCTTC
TRBV11-1,NA,NA,TRBJ1-1,CASNPRASKAFF,TGTGCCAGCAACCCACGAGCATCAAAAGCTTTCTTT
TRBV15,many,NA,TRBJ2-2,CATSGGGGDTGELFF,TGTGCCACCAGCGGCGGTGGGGGAGACACCGGGGAGCTGTTTTTT
TRBV27,medium-sized,TRBD1,TRBJ2-7,CASSFRDRTYEQYF,TGTGCCAGCAGTTTCCGGGACAGGACCTACGAGCAGTACTTC
TRBV20-1,NA,TRBD2,TRBJ2-5,CSDTDRDYTRQETQYF,TGCAGTGACACGGACCGGGACTATACTCGGCAAGAGACCCAGTACTTC
TRBV28,few,NA,TRBJ2-5,CASSPGYSAVETQYF,TGTGCCAGCAGTCCCGGGTACAGTGCGGTAGAGACCCAGTACTTC
TRBV16,many,NA,TRBJ1-6,CASSLLTGSLGVGSPLHF,TGTGCCAGCAGCCTTCTAACCGGGTCGCTCGGGGTTGGATCACCCCTCCACTTT
TRBV5-1,NA,TRBD2,TRBJ2-7,CASSLESGRAGEQYF,TGCGCCAGCAGCTTGGAGAGCGGGAGGGCGGGAGAGCAGTACTTC
TRBV6-1,many,NA,TRBJ1-2,CASRSRGDVLGGYTF,TGTGCCAGCAGATCGAGGGGGGACGTACTGGGTGGCTACACCTTC
TRBV7-9,NA,TRBD2,TRBJ2-5,CASSPLGTSAALQTQYF,TGTGCCAGCAGCCCATTAGGGACTAGCGCGGCTTTGCAGACCCAGTACTTC
TRBV6-6,many,TRBD1,TRBJ1-6,CASSYGQGYSPLHF,TGTGCCAGCAGTTACGGACAGGGCTACTCACCCCTCCACTTT
TRBV2,many,TRBD2,TRBJ2-7,CASKLAGRPHYEQYF,TGTGCCAGCAAGCTAGCGGGGCGTCCTCACTACGAGCAGTACTTC
TRBV19,NA,NA,TRBJ2-7,CAISDSHYDQYF,TGTGCCATTAGTGATTCACACTACGACCAGTACTTC
TRBV6-1,few,NA,TRBJ1-1,CSSRLSAGHKNTEAFF,TGTTCCAGCAGACTCAGCGCGGGACACAAAAACACTGAAGCTTTCTTT
TRBV7-9,few,NA,TRBJ1-1,CASSRPAPGGTEAFF,TGTGCCAGCAGCCGCCCGGCCCCGGGGGGCACTGAAGCTTTCTTT
TRBV20-1,few,NA,TRBJ2-1,CSARILEGGNEQFF,TGCAGTGCTAGAATTCTAGAGGGGGGGAATGAGCAGTTCTTC
TRBV20-1,many,TRBD2,TRBJ2-2,CSARDGGVGTGELFF,TGCAGTGCTAGAGACGGGGGGGTTGGAACCGGGGAGCTGTTTTTT
TRBV11-2,once,TRBD1,TRBJ2-1,CASSFGQGAYNEQFF,TGTGCCAGCAGCTTTGGACAGGGGGCTTACAATGAGCAGTTCTTC
TRBV6-1,NA,TRBD1,TRBJ1-1,CAAQGAGTQPFF,TGTGCCGCCCAGGGGGCAGGCACTCAACCTTTCTTT
TRBV6-1,medium-sized,NA,TRBJ1-3,CASSSQGNTIYF,TGTGCCAGCAGTTCTCAGGGAAACACCATATATTTT
TRBV27,few,TRBD1,TRBJ1-2,CASRPTGIMEGWNYGYTF,TGTGCCAGCAGACCGACAGGGATCATGGAAGGGTGGAACTATGGCTACACCTTC
TRBV5-6,many,NA,TRBJ2-5,CASSLGTDQETQYF,TGTGCCAGCAGCTTGGGGACAGACCAAGAGACCCAGTACTTC
TRBV6-2/TRBV6-3,NA,TRBD1,TRBJ2-2,CAVQNVLGQGNTVELFF,TGTGCCGTACAAAATGTCTTGGGACAGGGGAACACCGTGGAGCTGTTTTTT
TRBV7-2,medium-sized,NA,TRBJ2-1,CASSFKGDREQFF,TGTGCCAGCAGCTTTAAGGGTGATCGTGAGCAGTTCTTC